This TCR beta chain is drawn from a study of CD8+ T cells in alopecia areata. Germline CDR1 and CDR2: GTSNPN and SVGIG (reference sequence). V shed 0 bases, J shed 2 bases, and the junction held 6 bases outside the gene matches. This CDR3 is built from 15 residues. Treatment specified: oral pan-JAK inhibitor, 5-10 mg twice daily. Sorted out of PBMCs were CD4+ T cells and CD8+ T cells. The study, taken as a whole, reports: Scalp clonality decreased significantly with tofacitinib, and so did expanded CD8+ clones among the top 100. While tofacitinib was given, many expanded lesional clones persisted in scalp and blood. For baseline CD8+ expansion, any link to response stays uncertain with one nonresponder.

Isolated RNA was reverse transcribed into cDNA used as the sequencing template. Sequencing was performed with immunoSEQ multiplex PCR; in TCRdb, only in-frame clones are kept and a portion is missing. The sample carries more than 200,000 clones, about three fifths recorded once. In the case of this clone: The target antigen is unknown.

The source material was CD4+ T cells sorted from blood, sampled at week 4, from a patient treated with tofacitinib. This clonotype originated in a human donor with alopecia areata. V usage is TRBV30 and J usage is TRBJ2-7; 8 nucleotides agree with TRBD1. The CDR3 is CAWSVPRTGPYEQYF. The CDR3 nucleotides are TGTGCCTGGAGTGTACCAAGGACAGGGCCCTACGAGCAGTACTTC.